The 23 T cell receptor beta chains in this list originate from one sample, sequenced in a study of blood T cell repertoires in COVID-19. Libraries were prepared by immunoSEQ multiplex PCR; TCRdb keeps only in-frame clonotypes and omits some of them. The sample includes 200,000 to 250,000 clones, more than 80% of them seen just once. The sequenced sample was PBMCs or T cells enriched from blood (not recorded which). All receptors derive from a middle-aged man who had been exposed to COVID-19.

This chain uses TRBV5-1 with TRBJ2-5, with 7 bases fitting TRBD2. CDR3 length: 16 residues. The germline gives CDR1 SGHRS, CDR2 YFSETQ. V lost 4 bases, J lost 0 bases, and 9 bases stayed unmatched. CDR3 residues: CASSPNPAGNQETQYF. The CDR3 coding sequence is TGCGCCAGCAGCCCGAATCCAGCGGGGAACCAAGAGACCCAGTACTTC.

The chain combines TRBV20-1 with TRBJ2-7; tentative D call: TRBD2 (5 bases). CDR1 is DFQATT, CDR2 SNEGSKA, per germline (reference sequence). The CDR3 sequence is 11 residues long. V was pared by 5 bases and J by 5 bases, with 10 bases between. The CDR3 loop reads CSALGSDEQYF. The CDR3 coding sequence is TGCAGTGCTTTAGGGAGCGACGAGCAGTACTTC.

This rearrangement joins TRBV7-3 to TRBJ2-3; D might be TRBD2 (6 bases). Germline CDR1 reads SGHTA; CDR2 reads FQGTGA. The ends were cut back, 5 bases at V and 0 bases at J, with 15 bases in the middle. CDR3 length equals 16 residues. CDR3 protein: CASSRLGGASTDTQYF. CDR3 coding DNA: TGTGCCAGCAGCCGTCTGGGGGGAGCTAGCACAGATACGCAGTATTTT.

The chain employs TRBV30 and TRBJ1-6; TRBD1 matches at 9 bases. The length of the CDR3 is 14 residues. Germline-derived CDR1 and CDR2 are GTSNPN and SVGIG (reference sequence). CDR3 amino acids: CARDRGVDNSPLHF. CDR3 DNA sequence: TGTGCGCGAGACAGGGGGGTGGATAATTCACCCCTCCACTTT.

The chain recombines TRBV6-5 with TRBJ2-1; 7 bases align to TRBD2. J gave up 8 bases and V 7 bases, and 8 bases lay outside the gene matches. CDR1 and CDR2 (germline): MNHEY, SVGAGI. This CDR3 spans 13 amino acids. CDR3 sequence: CASTRTSNDEQFF. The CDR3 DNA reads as TGTGCCAGCACCAGGACTAGTAACGATGAGCAGTTCTTC.

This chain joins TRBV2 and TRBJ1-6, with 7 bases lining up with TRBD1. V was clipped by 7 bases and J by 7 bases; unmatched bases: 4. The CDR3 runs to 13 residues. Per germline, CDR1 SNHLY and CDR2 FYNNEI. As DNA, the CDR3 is TGTGCCAGCAAAACAGGGGCCAATTCACCCCTCCACTTT. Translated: CASKTGANSPLHF. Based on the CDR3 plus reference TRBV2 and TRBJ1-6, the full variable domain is EPEVTQTPSHQVTQMGQEVILRCVPISNHLYFYWYRQILGQKVEFLVSFYNNEISEKSEIFDDQFSVERPDGSNFTLKIRSTKLEDSAMYFCASKTGANSPLHFGNGTRLTVT.

The CDR3 region has the DNA TGTGCCAGCACCATACAGGTCGCCACTGAAGCTTTCTTT. It yields the protein CASTIQVATEAFF. The chain couples TRBV2 to TRBJ1-1; tentatively, D is TRBD1 (5 bases). CDR3 length: 13 amino acids. V shed 7 bases and J shed 4 bases, with 13 bases lying between them. The germline V gene encodes CDR1 SNHLY and CDR2 FYNNEI. Drawing the rest from reference TRBV2 and TRBJ1-1, the complete variable domain is EPEVTQTPSHQVTQMGQEVILRCVPISNHLYFYWYRQILGQKVEFLVSFYNNEISEKSEIFDDQFSVERPDGSNFTLKIRSTKLEDSAMYFCASTIQVATEAFFGQGTRLTVV.

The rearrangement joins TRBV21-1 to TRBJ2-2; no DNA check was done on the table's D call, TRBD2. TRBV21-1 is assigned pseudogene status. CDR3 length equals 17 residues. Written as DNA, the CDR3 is TGTGCCAGCAGCAAAGCGGTCGGCGGAGGAGGATCCGGGGAGCTGTTTTTT. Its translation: CASSKAVGGGGSGELFF.

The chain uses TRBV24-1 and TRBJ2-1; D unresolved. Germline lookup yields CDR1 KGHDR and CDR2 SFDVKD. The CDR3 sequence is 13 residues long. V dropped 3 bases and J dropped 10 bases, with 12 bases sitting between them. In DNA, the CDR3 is TGTGCCACCAGTGATCCAGGTTCTGACGAGCAGTTCTTC. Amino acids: CATSDPGSDEQFF.

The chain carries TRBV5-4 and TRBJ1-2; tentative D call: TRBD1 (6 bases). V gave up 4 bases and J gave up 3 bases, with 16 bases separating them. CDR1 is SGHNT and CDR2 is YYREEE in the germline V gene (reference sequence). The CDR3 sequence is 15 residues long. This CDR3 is CASSQQGGGDYGYTF. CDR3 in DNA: TGTGCCAGCAGCCAACAGGGTGGGGGCGACTATGGCTACACCTTC.

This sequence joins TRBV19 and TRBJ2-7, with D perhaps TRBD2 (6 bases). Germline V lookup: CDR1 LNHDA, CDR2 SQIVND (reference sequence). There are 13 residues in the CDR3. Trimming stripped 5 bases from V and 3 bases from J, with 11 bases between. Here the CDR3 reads CASSYGLNYEQYV. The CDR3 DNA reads TGTGCCAGTAGTTATGGACTAAACTACGAGCAGTACGTC.

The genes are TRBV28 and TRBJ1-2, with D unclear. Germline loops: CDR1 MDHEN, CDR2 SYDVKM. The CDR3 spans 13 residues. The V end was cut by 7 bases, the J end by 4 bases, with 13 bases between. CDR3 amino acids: CASTPALGYGYTF. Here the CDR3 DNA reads TGTGCCAGCACCCCAGCTCTAGGCTATGGCTACACCTTC.

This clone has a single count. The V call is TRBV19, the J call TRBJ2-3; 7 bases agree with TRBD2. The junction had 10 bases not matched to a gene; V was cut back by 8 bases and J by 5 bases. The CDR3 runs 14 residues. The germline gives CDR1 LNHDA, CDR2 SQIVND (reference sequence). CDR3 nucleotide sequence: TGTGCCAGTGGGCGGGAGCAAACTGGAGATACGCAGTATTTT. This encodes CASGREQTGDTQYF.

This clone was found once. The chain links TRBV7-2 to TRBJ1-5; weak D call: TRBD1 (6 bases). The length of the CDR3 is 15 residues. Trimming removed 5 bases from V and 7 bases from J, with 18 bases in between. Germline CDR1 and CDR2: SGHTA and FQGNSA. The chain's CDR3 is CASSPSWGGSQPQHF. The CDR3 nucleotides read TGTGCCAGCAGCCCGTCCTGGGGGGGCAGCCAGCCCCAGCATTTT.

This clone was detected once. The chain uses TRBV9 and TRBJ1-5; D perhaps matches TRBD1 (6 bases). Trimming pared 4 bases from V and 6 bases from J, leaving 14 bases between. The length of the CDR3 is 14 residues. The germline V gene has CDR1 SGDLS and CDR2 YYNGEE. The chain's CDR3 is CASSSNPRGQPQHF. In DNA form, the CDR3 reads TGTGCCAGCAGCTCAAACCCCAGGGGTCAGCCCCAGCATTTT. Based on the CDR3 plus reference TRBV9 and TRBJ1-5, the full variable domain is DSGVTQTPKHLITATGQRVTLRCSPRSGDLSVYWYQQSLDQGLQFLIQYYNGEERAKGNILERFSAQQFPDLHSELNLSSLELGDSALYFCASSSNPRGQPQHFGDGTRLSIL.

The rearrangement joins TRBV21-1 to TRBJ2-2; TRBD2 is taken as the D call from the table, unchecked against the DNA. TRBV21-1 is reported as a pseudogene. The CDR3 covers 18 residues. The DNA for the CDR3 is TGTGCCAGCAGTTCCGGGACTAGCGGGCCTACGAACACCGGGGAGCTGTTTTTT. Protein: CASSSGTSGPTNTGELFF.

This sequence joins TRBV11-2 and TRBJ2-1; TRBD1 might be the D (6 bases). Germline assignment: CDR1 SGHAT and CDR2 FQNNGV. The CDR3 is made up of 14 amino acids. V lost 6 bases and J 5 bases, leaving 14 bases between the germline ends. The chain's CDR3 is CASREPQGNNEQFF. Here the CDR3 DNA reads TGTGCCAGCAGGGAACCGCAGGGGAACAATGAGCAGTTCTTC.

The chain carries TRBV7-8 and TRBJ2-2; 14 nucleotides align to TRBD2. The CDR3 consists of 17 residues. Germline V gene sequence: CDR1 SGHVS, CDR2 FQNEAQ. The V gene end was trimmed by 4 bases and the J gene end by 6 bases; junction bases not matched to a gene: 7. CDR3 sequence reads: CASSSGTSGSSAGELFF. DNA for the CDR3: TGTGCCAGCAGCTCCGGGACTAGCGGGAGTTCGGCCGGGGAGCTGTTTTTT. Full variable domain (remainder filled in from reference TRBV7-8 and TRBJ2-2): GAGVSQSPRYKVAKRGQDVALRCDPISGHVSLFWYQQALGQGPEFLTYFQNEAQLDKSGLPSDRFFAERPEGSVSTLKIQRTQQEDSAVYLCASSSGTSGSSAGELFFGEGSRLTVL.

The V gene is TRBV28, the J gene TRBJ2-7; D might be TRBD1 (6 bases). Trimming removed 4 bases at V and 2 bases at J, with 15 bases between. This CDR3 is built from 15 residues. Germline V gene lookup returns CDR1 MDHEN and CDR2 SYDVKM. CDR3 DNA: TGTGCCAGCAGTTCTACGGGACAAAACACCTACGAGCAGTACGTC. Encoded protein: CASSSTGQNTYEQYV.

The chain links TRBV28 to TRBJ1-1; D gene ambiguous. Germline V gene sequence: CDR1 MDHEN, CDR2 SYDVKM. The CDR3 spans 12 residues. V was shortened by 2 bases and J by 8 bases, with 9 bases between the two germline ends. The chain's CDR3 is CASSLVGLEAFF. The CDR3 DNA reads TGTGCCAGCAGTTTAGTTGGCTTGGAAGCTTTCTTT.

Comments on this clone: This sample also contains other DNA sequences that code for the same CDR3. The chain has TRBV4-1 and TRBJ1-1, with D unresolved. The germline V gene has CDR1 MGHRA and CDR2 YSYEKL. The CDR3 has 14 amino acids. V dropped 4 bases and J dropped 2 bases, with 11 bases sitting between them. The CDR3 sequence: CASSRTGVNTEAFF. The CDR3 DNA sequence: TGCGCCAGCAGCCGAACCGGGGTTAACACTGAAGCTTTCTTT.

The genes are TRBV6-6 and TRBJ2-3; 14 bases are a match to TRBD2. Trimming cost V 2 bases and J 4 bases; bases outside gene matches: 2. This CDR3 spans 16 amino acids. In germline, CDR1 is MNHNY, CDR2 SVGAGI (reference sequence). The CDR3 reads CASSYRLAGGADTQYF. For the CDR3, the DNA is TGTGCCAGCAGTTACCGACTAGCGGGGGGGGCAGATACGCAGTATTTT.

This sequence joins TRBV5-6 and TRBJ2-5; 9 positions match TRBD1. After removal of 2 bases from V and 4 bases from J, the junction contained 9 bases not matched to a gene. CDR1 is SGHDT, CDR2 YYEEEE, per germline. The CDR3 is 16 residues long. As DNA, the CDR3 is TGTGCCAGCAGCTTTCCGGGACAGGGTTTTGGAGAGACCCAGTACTTC. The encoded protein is CASSFPGQGFGETQYF.